This is a list of T cell receptor beta chains from one sample in a study of shared clonotypes between healthy human individuals. Clones were read by immunoSEQ multiplex PCR, and TCRdb kept only the in-frame ones, dropping some. The table shows a few million clones, with around 93% occurring only once. Sequencing input: naive CD8+ T cells from PBMCs. The receptors were gathered from a man younger than 30 in good health. Some clones in this sample may be carry-over from other donors' samples. CDR3s include the opening cysteine and the closing phenylalanine or tryptophan. The D gene is left open where the match is weak. Size is stated for part of the rows, as once, few or many counts, or as a class when the clone is expanded.

>.|TRBV9|.|TRBJ2-1
TGTGCCAGCAGCGTGGGGCAGGAGCTATACAATGAGCAGTTCTTC
CASSVGQELYNEQFF
>TRBD2|TRBV6-5|.|TRBJ2-5
TGTGCCAGCAGTTCCTCCCCAGCGGGAGGGCAAGAGACCCAGTACTTC
CASSSSPAGGQETQYF
>.|TRBV29-1|once|TRBJ2-7
TGCAGCGTTACTGGGGTGCCGGCCTCCTACGAGCAGTACTTC
CSVTGVPASYEQYF
>.|TRBV5-6|.|TRBJ1-5
TGTGCCAGCAGCTTGGGGGGAGGGAACAATCAGCCCCAGCATTTT
CASSLGGGNNQPQHF
>TRBD2|TRBV2|.|TRBJ2-3
TGTGCCAGCACCTACCGACTAGCGGGACCCACAGATACGCAGTATTTT
CASTYRLAGPTDTQYF
>TRBD2|TRBV29-1|.|TRBJ2-7
TGCAGCGTTGAAGAGGCAATAGCGGGAGGGACCTACGAGCAGTACTTC
CSVEEAIAGGTYEQYF
>.|TRBV18|.|TRBJ1-5
TGTGCCAGCTCACCAGGGACACCTACTAGCAATCAGCCCCAGCATTTT
CASSPGTPTSNQPQHF
>.|TRBV11-3|.|TRBJ2-5
TGTGCCAGCCCCCCGGGACAAAAAAAAGAGACCCAGTACTTC
CASPPGQKKETQYF
>TRBD1|TRBV6-1|.|TRBJ1-5
TGTGCCAGCAGGACAGGGGGCCTCAATCAGCCCCAGCATTTT
CASRTGGLNQPQHF
>.|TRBV11-2|.|TRBJ2-3
TGTGCCAGCAGCTTACGTAGCAGCACAGATACGCAGTATTTT
CASSLRSSTDTQYF
>TRBD1|TRBV7-8|.|TRBJ1-2
TGTGCCAGCAGCGGCCGGGACAGTTTTAACTATGGCTACACCTTC
CASSGRDSFNYGYTF
>.|TRBV2|few|TRBJ1-4
TGTGCCAGCAGCTCAGACCGCACAACTAATGAAAAACTGTTTTTT
CASSSDRTTNEKLFF
>.|TRBV4-3|.|TRBJ2-3
TGCGCCAGCAGCCAAGTTCAGGGCGGCACAGATACGCAGTATTTT
CASSQVQGGTDTQYF
>.|TRBV19|once|TRBJ2-1
TGTGCCAGTAGGATCGGGGGGCTCTACAATGAGCAGTTCTTC
CASRIGGLYNEQFF
>.|TRBV28|.|TRBJ2-7
TGTGCCAGCAGTCCGGGACCCGGTTCATTCAGAGAGCAGTACTTC
CASSPGPGSFREQYF
>.|TRBV27|.|TRBJ1-3
TGTGCCAGCAGTTCAACAGGGCACCGGGCTCGTGGAAACACCATATATTTT
CASSSTGHRARGNTIYF
>TRBD2|TRBV7-9|.|TRBJ2-1
TGTGCCAGCAGCTCCGGACTAGCGGTCTATAGCTCCTACAATGAGCAGTTCTTC
CASSSGLAVYSSYNEQFF